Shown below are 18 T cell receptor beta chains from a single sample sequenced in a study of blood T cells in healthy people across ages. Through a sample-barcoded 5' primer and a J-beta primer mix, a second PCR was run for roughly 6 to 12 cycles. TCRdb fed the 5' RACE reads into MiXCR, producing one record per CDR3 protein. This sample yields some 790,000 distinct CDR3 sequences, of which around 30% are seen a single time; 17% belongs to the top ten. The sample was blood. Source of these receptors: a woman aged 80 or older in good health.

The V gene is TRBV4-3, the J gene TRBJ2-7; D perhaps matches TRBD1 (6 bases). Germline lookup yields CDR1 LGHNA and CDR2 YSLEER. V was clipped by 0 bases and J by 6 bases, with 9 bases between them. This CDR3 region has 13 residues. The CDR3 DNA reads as TGCGCCAGCAGCCAAGAACAGGGCTCCGAGCAGTACTTC. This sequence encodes CASSQEQGSEQYF.

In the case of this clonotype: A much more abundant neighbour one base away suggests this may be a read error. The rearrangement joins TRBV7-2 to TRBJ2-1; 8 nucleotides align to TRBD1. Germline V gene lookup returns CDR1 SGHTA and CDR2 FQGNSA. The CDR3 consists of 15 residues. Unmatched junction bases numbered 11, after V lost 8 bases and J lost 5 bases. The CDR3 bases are TGTGCCAGCCGCTATCCCGGGACAGGTCACAATGAGCAGTTCTTC. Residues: CASRYPGTGHNEQFF.

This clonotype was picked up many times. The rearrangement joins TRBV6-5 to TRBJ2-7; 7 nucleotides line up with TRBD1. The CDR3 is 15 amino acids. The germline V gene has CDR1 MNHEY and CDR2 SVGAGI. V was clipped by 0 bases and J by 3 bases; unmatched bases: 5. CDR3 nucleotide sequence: TGTGCCAGCAGTTACTCCCAGGGGGAACTCTACGAGCAGTACTTC. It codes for CASSYSQGELYEQYF.

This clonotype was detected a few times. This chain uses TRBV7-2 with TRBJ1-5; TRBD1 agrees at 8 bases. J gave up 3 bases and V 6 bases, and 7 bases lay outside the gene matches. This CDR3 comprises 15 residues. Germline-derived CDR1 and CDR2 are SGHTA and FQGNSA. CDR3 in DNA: TGTGCCAGCAGTGATAGACAGGGGCTCAATCAGCCCCAGCATTTT. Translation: CASSDRQGLNQPQHF.

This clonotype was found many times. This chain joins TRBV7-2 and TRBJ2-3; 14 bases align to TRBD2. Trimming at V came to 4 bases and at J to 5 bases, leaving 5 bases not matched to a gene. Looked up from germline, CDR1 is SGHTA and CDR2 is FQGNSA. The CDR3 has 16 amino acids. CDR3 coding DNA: TGTGCCAGCAGCTCTAAGACTAGCGGGGGGGTAGATACGCAGTATTTT. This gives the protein CASSSKTSGGVDTQYF.

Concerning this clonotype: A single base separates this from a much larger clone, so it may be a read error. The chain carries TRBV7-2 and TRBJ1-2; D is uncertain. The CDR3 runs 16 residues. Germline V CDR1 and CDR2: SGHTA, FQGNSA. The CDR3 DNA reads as TGTGCCAGCAGCTTAGCGCGAGGGCCCACTAACTATGGCTACATCTTC. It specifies CASSLARGPTNYGYIF.

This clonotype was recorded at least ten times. The CDR3 sequence: CASNGGLWDTQYF. DNA for the CDR3: TGTGCCAGCAATGGGGGGCTATGGGATACGCAGTATTTT. V usage is TRBV12-3 or TRBV12-4 and J usage is TRBJ2-3, with D perhaps given as TRBD1 or TRBD2 (6 bases each). This CDR3 has 13 amino acids. V was clipped by 7 bases and J by 6 bases, with 14 bases between them.

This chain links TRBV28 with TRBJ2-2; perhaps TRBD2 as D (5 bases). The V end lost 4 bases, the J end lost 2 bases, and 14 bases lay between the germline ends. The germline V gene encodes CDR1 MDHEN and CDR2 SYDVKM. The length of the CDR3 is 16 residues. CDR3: CASSSPNGVNTGELFF. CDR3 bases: TGTGCCAGCAGTTCCCCCAACGGGGTCAACACCGGGGAGCTGTTTTTT. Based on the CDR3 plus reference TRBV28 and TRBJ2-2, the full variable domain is DVKVTQSSRYLVKRTGEKVFLECVQDMDHENMFWYRQDPGLGLRLIYFSYDVKMKEKGDIPEGYSVSREKKERFSLILESASTNQTSMYLCASSSPNGVNTGELFFGEGSRLTVL.

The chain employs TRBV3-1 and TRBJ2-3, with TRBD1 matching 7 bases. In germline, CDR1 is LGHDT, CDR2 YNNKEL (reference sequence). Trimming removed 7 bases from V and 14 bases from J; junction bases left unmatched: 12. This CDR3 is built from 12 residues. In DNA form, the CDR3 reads TGTGCCAGCACTTCGACAGGGTTGGGCGTGTATTTT. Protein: CASTSTGLGVYF.

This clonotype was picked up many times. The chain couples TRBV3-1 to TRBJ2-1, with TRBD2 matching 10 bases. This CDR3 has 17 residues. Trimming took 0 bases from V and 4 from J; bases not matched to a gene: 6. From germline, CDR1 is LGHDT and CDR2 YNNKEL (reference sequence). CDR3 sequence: CASSQDITSGVYNEQFF. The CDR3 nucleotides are TGTGCCAGCAGCCAAGATATCACTAGCGGGGTTTACAATGAGCAGTTCTTC.

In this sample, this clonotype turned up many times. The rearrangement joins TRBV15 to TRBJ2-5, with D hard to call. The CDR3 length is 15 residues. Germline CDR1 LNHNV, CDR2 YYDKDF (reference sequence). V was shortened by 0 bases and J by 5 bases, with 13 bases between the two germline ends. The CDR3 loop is CATSRDPAEGETQYF. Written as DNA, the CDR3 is TGTGCCACCAGCAGAGACCCCGCAGAAGGGGAGACCCAGTACTTC.

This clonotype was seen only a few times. The CDR3 loop reads CASGNGGPSTGELFF. The CDR3, as DNA: TGTGCCAGCGGGAACGGGGGCCCCTCCACCGGGGAGCTGTTTTTT. This sequence joins TRBV5-6 and TRBJ2-2, with D perhaps matching TRBD1 or TRBD2 (6 bases each). There are 15 residues in the CDR3. V lost 7 bases and J lost 4, with 17 bases in between. From germline, CDR1 is SGHDT and CDR2 YYEEEE. Full variable domain (remainder filled in from reference TRBV5-6 and TRBJ2-2): DAGVTQSPTHLIKTRGQQVTLRCSPKSGHDTVSWYQQALGQGPQFIFQYYEEEERQRGNFPDRFSGHQFPNYSSELNVNALLLGDSALYLCASGNGGPSTGELFFGEGSRLTVL.

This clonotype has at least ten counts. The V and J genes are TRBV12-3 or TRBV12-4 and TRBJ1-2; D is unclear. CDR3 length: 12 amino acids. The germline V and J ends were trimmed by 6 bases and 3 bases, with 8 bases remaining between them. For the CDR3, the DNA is TGTGCCAGCAGCCCCCGCGACTATGGCTACACCTTC. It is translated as CASSPRDYGYTF.

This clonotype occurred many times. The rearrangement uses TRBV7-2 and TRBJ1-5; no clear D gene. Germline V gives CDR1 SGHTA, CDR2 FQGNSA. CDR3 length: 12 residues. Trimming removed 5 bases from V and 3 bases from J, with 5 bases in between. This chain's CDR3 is CASSRDNQPQHF. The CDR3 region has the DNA TGTGCCAGCAGCCGTGACAATCAGCCCCAGCATTTT.

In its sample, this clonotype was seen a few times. The CDR3 reads CSGGGDTQYF. CDR3 bases: TGCAGTGGAGGTGGAGATACGCAGTATTTT. The chain couples TRBV20-1 to TRBJ2-3; unclear D gene. The CDR3 has 10 amino acids. V lost 7 bases and J 5 bases, leaving 7 bases between the germline ends. CDR1 and CDR2 from the germline V gene are DFQATT and SNEGSKA (reference sequence).

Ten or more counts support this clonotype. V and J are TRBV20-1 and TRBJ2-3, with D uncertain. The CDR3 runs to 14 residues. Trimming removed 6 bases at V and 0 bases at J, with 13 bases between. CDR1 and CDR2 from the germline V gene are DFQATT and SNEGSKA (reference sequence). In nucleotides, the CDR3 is TGCAGTGCAGCAGCCTCGTCTAGCACAGATACGCAGTATTTT. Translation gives CSAAASSSTDTQYF.

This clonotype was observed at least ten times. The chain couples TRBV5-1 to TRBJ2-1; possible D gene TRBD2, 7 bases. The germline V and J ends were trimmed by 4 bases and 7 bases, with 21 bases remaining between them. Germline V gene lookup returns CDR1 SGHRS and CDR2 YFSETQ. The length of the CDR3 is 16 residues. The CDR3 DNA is TGCGCCAGCAGCCCCCTTTTGGGGGGGCGAGGGAATGAGCAGTTCTTC. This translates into CASSPLLGGRGNEQFF.

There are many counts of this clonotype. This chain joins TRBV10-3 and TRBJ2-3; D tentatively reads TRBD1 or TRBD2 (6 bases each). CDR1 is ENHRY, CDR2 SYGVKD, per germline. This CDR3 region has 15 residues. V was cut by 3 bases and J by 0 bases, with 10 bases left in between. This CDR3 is CAISEGGTSTDTQYF. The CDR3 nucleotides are TGTGCCATCAGTGAAGGGGGGACTAGCACAGATACGCAGTATTTT.